The 7 T cell receptor beta chains reported below all come from one sample, sequenced in a study of identifying expanded T cells in peripheral blood. The protocol was immunoSEQ multiplex PCR, while the TCRdb copy is restricted to in-frame clones and leaves out a portion. Of roughly 63,000 clones in the sample, about 83% were seen once. The sequencing sample was made of blood. Receptors were obtained from a person aged 18 to 70 in good health.

This rearrangement joins TRBV7-9 to TRBJ2-1; the D is unclear. V lost 5 bases, J lost 9 bases, and 8 bases lay in between. This CDR3 region has 11 residues. Germline V lookup: CDR1 SEHNR, CDR2 FQNEAQ (reference sequence). Written as DNA, the CDR3 is TGTGCCAGCAGCCATGCTGGTGAGCAGTTCTTC. It translates to CASSHAGEQFF.

This clone was counted a single time. V and J are TRBV19 and TRBJ1-2, with D possibly TRBD1 on 6 matching bases. Germline CDR1 reads LNHDA; CDR2 reads SQIVND (reference sequence). The CDR3 runs to 15 residues. V lost 2 bases and J lost 4, with 14 bases in between. CDR3 in DNA: TGTGCCAGTAGTATACAGAAGGGGGTAGGCTATGGCTACACCTTC. Translated, it gives CASSIQKGVGYGYTF.

The CDR3: CASSPTSGTYNEQFF. The CDR3 nucleotides read TGTGCCAGCAGCCCCACTAGCGGGACTTACAATGAGCAGTTCTTC. The chain carries TRBV7-6 and TRBJ2-1; 10 nucleotides agree with TRBD2. The CDR3 spans 15 residues. In germline, CDR1 is SGHVS, CDR2 FNYEAQ. V shed 5 bases and J 4 bases; nucleotides not matched to a gene: 5.

A few counts support this clone. V is TRBV30 and J is TRBJ2-7; D may correspond to TRBD1 or TRBD2 (5 bases each). The V and J ends lost 2 bases and 6 bases respectively, with 23 bases between them. The length of the CDR3 is 16 residues. Germline values: CDR1 GTSNPN, CDR2 SVGIG (reference sequence). The CDR3 DNA follows: TGTGCCTGGAGTCTGTGGGGGTCTGGGCAAATTGTCGAGCAGTACTTC. Translated, it gives CAWSLWGSGQIVEQYF.

The gene calls are TRBV7-2 and TRBJ2-5; D may be TRBD1 or TRBD2 (5 bases each). The V gene lost 4 bases and the J gene lost 4 bases, with 16 bases spanning the gap. Germline CDR1 reads SGHTA; CDR2 reads FQGNSA. There are 15 residues in the CDR3. In nucleotides, the CDR3 is TGTGCCAGCAGCTACACCCCGGCAGGGACAGAGACCCAGTACTTC. It yields the protein CASSYTPAGTETQYF.

The rearrangement links TRBV9 to TRBJ2-7; weak D call: TRBD1 (6 bases). V shed 5 bases and J shed 1 base, with 10 bases lying between them. This CDR3 comprises 13 residues. Germline-derived CDR1 and CDR2 are SGDLS and YYNGEE. The CDR3 sequence: CASSRDTSYEQYF. CDR3 DNA sequence: TGTGCCAGCAGTAGGGACACTTCCTACGAGCAGTACTTC.

The chain carries TRBV4-3 and TRBJ2-2; no firm D call. CDR1 LGHNA and CDR2 YSLEER come from the germline V gene. This CDR3 is built from 14 residues. V lost 2 bases and J lost 4, with 8 bases in between. CDR3 coding DNA: TGCGCCAGCAGCCAACATAGGTCCACCGGGGAGCTGTTTTTT. Translating gives CASSQHRSTGELFF.